The 7 T cell receptor beta chains below come from one sample, sequenced in a study of lymphopenia after photon versus proton radiotherapy. The data were produced by immunoSEQ multiplex PCR, yet TCRdb's version contains in-frame clones alone and is incomplete. This sample has about 70,000 clones, with about 89% found just once. Sequences were derived from peripheral blood, sampled from a patient treated with proton-based radiotherapy. All receptors derive from an elderly man with esophageal cancer.

V is TRBV7-9 and J is TRBJ2-6; maybe TRBD1 (6 bases). In germline, CDR1 is SEHNR, CDR2 FQNEAQ (reference sequence). The CDR3 totals 17 residues. Between the trimmed V and J ends, which lost 7 bases and 3 bases, there was a span of 19 bases. CDR3 amino acids: CASTRDRTSNGANVLTF. The CDR3 DNA reads TGTGCCAGCACCCGAGACAGGACGAGCAATGGGGCCAACGTCCTGACTTTC. The whole variable domain, filled in from reference TRBV7-9 and TRBJ2-6, reads DTGVSQNPRHKITKRGQNVTFRCDPISEHNRLYWYRQTLGQGPEFLTYFQNEAQLEKSRLLSDRFSAERPKGSFSTLEIQRTEQGDSAMYLCASTRDRTSNGANVLTFGAGSRLTVL.

The chain joins TRBV6-5 to TRBJ1-4; weak D call: TRBD1 (5 bases). V shed 5 bases and J shed 8 bases, with 15 bases lying between them. CDR1 and CDR2 (germline): MNHEY, SVGAGI. CDR3 length equals 14 residues. CDR3 coding DNA: TGTGCCAGCAGTCAGGGTTCGTTTGGAGAAAAACTGTTTTTT. It yields the protein CASSQGSFGEKLFF.

This clone was seen once. The chain employs TRBV4-3 and TRBJ2-7; unclear D gene. The length of the CDR3 is 13 residues. Between the trimmed V and J ends, which lost 1 base and 6 bases, there was a span of 10 bases. Germline lookup yields CDR1 LGHNA and CDR2 YSLEER. CDR3 nucleotide sequence: TGCGCCAGCAGCCAAGGTCTAGGTCGCGAGCAGTACTTC. Translated: CASSQGLGREQYF.

The rearrangement links TRBV5-4 to TRBJ2-4; a possible D gene is TRBD2 (5 bases). Trimming stripped 4 bases from V and 9 bases from J, with 17 bases between. CDR1 and CDR2 from the germline V gene are SGHNT and YYREEE (reference sequence). The CDR3 totals 14 residues. The CDR3 sequence: CASSPSRGRGIQYF. CDR3 DNA: TGTGCCAGCAGCCCCAGCCGGGGTCGGGGCATTCAGTACTTC.

The V call is TRBV5-1, the J call TRBJ2-5, with unresolved D. Per germline, CDR1 SGHRS and CDR2 YFSETQ. CDR3 length: 12 amino acids. V lost 1 base, J lost 4 bases, and 5 bases lay in between. The CDR3 bases are TGCGCCAGCAGCTTGACCGGAGAGACCCAGTACTTC. Amino acid sequence: CASSLTGETQYF. Filled out from reference TRBV5-1 and TRBJ2-5, the complete variable domain reads KAGVTQTPRYLIKTRGQQVTLSCSPISGHRSVSWYQQTPGQGLQFLFEYFSETQRNKGNFPGRFSGRQFSNSRSEMNVSTLELGDSALYLCASSLTGETQYFGPGTRLLVL.

This chain connects TRBV19 to TRBJ1-1, with D possibly being TRBD1 (6 bases). V lost 5 bases and J 0 bases, leaving 10 bases between the germline ends. CDR1 LNHDA and CDR2 SQIVND come from the germline V gene (reference sequence). The CDR3 is 14 amino acids. The CDR3: CASSGGTLNTEAFF. CDR3 in DNA: TGTGCCAGTAGTGGCGGGACATTGAACACTGAAGCTTTCTTT.

This clone has a handful of counts. The chain employs TRBV7-2 and TRBJ2-2, with 7 bases matching TRBD1. Per the germline V gene, CDR1 is SGHTA and CDR2 is FQGNSA. With 5 bases clipped from V and 6 bases from J, the junction kept 9 bases outside the gene matches. The CDR3 is 15 amino acids. The CDR3 bases are TGTGCCAGCAGCCCGTTGACAGGGTACCCCGGGGAGCTGTTTTTT. Translation: CASSPLTGYPGELFF.